The entry below gives a single T cell receptor (beta chain) sequence along with its context. Per the original data handling: Reference gene primer amplification in the assay estimated nucleated cell counts. The assay was immunoSEQ multiplex PCR, and TCRdb's table has in-frame clones only and misses some. V, J and clone size were drawn from that table, and D and trimming were deduced from the DNA. The repertoire consists of about 140,000 clones, with approximately 86% occurring once and the leading ten covering roughly 5%. This sample was included in a study of blood T cell repertoires in COVID-19. About the study: There were acute and convalescent COVID-19 samples, and they came from the United States, Italy and Spain. Sample material is recorded as cDNA or gDNA derived from T cells, B-cell-depleted T cells, or PBMCs.

Sequencing was carried out using peripheral blood. The clonotype comes from a human donor in a cohort sampled during active COVID-19.

CDR3 nucleotide sequence: TGTGCCAGCACCCTCACAGGGCCAACTAATGAAAAACTGTTTTTT. It codes for CASTLTGPTNEKLFF. The chain carries TRBV7-2 and TRBJ1-4, with a tentative D call TRBD1 (6 bases). Trimming removed 7 bases from V and 0 bases from J, with 12 bases in between. Germline CDR1 reads SGHTA; CDR2 reads FQGNSA. The CDR3 is 15 residues long.